The 24 T cell receptor beta chains below come from one sample, sequenced in a study of shared clonotypes between healthy human individuals. Profiling relied on immunoSEQ multiplex PCR, and the TCRdb table lists in-frame clones only, not all of them. The sample includes approximately 2,000,000 clones, around 93% of them seen just once. Only CD45RO-negative cells positively selected for CCR7 counted as naive CD8 cells, so terminally differentiated effector memory CD45RA+ cells were excluded. The source material was naive CD8+ T cells from PBMCs. The source of these receptors is a man in his late teens or twenties in good health. Some clones in this sample may be carry-over from other donors' samples.

This chain joins TRBV11-2 and TRBJ1-6, with D unresolved. The germline CDR1 and CDR2 sequences are SGHAT and FQNNGV. This CDR3 has 15 amino acids. The ends were cut back, 2 bases at V and 10 bases at J, with 15 bases in the middle. The CDR3, as DNA: TGTGCCAGCAGCTTATATCAGGACCCCGGGTCACCCCTCCACTTT. Amino acids: CASSLYQDPGSPLHF.

This clone has only one observation. The rearrangement uses TRBV28 and TRBJ2-5; TRBD1 matches at 7 bases. CDR1 MDHEN and CDR2 SYDVKM come from the germline V gene. The J segment lost 1 base and the V segment lost 5 bases, leaving 4 bases of the junction unmatched. CDR3 length: 14 amino acids. CDR3 protein: CASSATGFQETQYF. Written as DNA, the CDR3 is TGTGCCAGCAGTGCGACAGGGTTCCAAGAGACCCAGTACTTC.

The V call is TRBV7-9, the J call TRBJ2-7, with 8 bases that match TRBD1. The CDR3 sequence is 14 residues long. CDR1 SEHNR and CDR2 FQNEAQ come from the germline V gene (reference sequence). V lost 5 bases and J lost 6; bases outside the gene matches: 9. In DNA form, the CDR3 reads TGTGCCAGCAGCGACGGACAGGGAAGAGGCGAGCAGTACTTC. Its protein is CASSDGQGRGEQYF.

This clone was observed a few times. The gene calls are TRBV27 and TRBJ1-1, with a tentative D call TRBD1 (5 bases). Deletions cut 5 bases from V and 0 bases from J, with 16 bases between. Germline V lookup: CDR1 MNHEY, CDR2 SMNVEV (reference sequence). The CDR3 runs 16 residues. The CDR3 DNA reads as TGTGCCAGCAGTCTCCGGGACCCTTCATTGAACACTGAAGCTTTCTTT. Its protein is CASSLRDPSLNTEAFF.

CDR3 bases: TGTGCCAGCAGCTTGGGGGGTGTGGGTCAGTACTTC. Translated: CASSLGGVGQYF. The rearrangement uses TRBV5-8 and TRBJ2-4; the D is unclear. Germline CDR1 and CDR2: SGHTS and YDEGEE. V was cut by 0 bases and J by 12 bases, with 10 bases left in between. The CDR3 extends over 12 amino acids.

The V call is TRBV6-6, the J call TRBJ1-4; D gene ambiguous. This CDR3 region has 12 residues. V was shortened by 3 bases and J by 12 bases, with 11 bases between the two germline ends. The germline V gene has CDR1 MNHNY and CDR2 SVGAGI (reference sequence). CDR3 in amino acids: CASSYGDLELFF. CDR3 bases: TGTGCCAGCAGTTATGGGGATTTGGAACTGTTTTTT.

The chain recombines TRBV29-1 with TRBJ2-7, with 7 bases matching TRBD1. Germline V CDR1 and CDR2: SQVTM, ANQGSEA. V lost 7 bases and J lost 2; bases outside the gene matches: 5. The CDR3 covers 12 residues. CDR3 region: CSAEDRTYEQYF. In nucleotides, the CDR3 is TGCAGCGCCGAGGACAGGACCTACGAGCAGTACTTC.

J is TRBJ2-2 and V is TRBV7-9, with TRBD2 as a possible D gene (6 bases). The V end lost 11 bases, the J end lost 6 bases, and 19 bases lay between the germline ends. Germline-derived CDR1 and CDR2 are SEHNR and FQNEAQ (reference sequence). The CDR3 length is 14 residues. In DNA, the CDR3 is TGTGCCGGGGAGGACGCGGCGACGGCCGGGGAGCTGTTTTTT. Its translation: CAGEDAATAGELFF.

This clone was counted a few times. J is TRBJ1-5 and V is TRBV6-6; maybe TRBD1 (6 bases). CDR3 size: 14 residues. Germline-derived CDR1 and CDR2 are MNHNY and SVGAGI (reference sequence). The V end was cut by 4 bases, the J end by 7 bases, with 14 bases between. The CDR3 nucleotides are TGTGCCAGCAGTTCCCTCGCAGGGGCCCAGCCCCAGCATTTT. It is translated as CASSSLAGAQPQHF.

The chain joins TRBV10-1 to TRBJ2-1; maybe TRBD2 (5 bases). Germline CDR1 and CDR2: WNHNN and SYGVQD (reference sequence). Trimming left V 6 bases short and J 7 bases short, with 19 bases between. The CDR3 contains 15 residues. CDR3 protein: CASSGSPPPGNEQFF. The DNA for the CDR3 is TGCGCCAGCAGCGGATCACCTCCCCCGGGGAATGAGCAGTTCTTC.

The chain carries TRBV6-4 and TRBJ2-4, with D possibly matching TRBD2 (7 bases). The CDR3 is made up of 16 amino acids. Trimming left V 4 bases short and J 0 bases short, with 13 bases between. Germline-derived CDR1 and CDR2 are MRHNA and SNTAGT. CDR3 in amino acids: CASSGGGGKAKNIQYF. Written as DNA, the CDR3 is TGTGCCAGCAGTGGGGGAGGGGGGAAAGCCAAAAACATTCAGTACTTC.

The chain joins TRBV7-9 to TRBJ2-1; the match to TRBD1 covers 10 bases. Germline values: CDR1 SEHNR, CDR2 FQNEAQ (reference sequence). The CDR3 sequence is 16 residues long. With 5 bases clipped from V and 9 bases from J, the junction kept 13 bases outside the gene matches. The chain's CDR3 is CASSARDRGVRVEQFF. The CDR3 DNA is TGTGCCAGCAGCGCCCGGGACAGGGGCGTTCGGGTTGAGCAGTTCTTC.

The V gene is TRBV13, the J gene TRBJ2-4, with 10 bases fitting TRBD1. After removal of 5 bases from V and 10 bases from J, the junction contained 8 bases not matched to a gene. Looked up from germline, CDR1 is PRHDT and CDR2 is FYEKMQ (reference sequence). The CDR3 extends over 14 amino acids. This chain's CDR3 is CASSTRDRGIIQYF. CDR3 coding DNA: TGTGCCAGCAGCACCCGGGACAGGGGAATTATTCAGTACTTC.

This chain links TRBV7-9 with TRBJ2-7; the match to TRBD2 covers 8 bases. This CDR3 spans 16 amino acids. V lost 2 bases, J lost 3 bases, and 9 bases stayed unmatched. Germline V lookup: CDR1 SEHNR, CDR2 FQNEAQ (reference sequence). The CDR3 here is CASSLPGSGSIYEQYF. As DNA, the CDR3 is TGTGCCAGCAGCTTACCCGGAAGCGGGAGTATCTACGAGCAGTACTTC.

V gene TRBV4-3 combines with J gene TRBJ2-1, with 9 bases that match TRBD2. After removal of 0 bases from V and 3 bases from J, the junction contained 9 bases not matched to a gene. Germline V gene lookup returns CDR1 LGHNA and CDR2 YSLEER. This CDR3 has 18 amino acids. The CDR3 region has the DNA TGCGCCAGCAGCCAAGATAATCCTAGCGGGGAAATCTACAATGAGCAGTTCTTC. It encodes CASSQDNPSGEIYNEQFF.

V gene TRBV28 combines with J gene TRBJ1-5, with 9 bases fitting TRBD1. Germline V gives CDR1 MDHEN, CDR2 SYDVKM. After removal of 6 bases from V and 0 bases from J, the junction contained 15 bases not matched to a gene. This CDR3 is built from 19 residues. Written as DNA, the CDR3 is TGTGCCAGCAGCCTTCCTATGTGGACAGGGGCTTATAGCAATCAGCCCCAGCATTTT. This translates into CASSLPMWTGAYSNQPQHF.

This chain uses TRBV19 with TRBJ2-3; no clear D. Per the germline V gene, CDR1 is LNHDA and CDR2 is SQIVND (reference sequence). The CDR3 extends over 15 amino acids. V dropped 1 base and J dropped 0 bases, with 8 bases sitting between them. The CDR3 nucleotides read TGTGCCAGTAGTATAGTTATAGGGAGCACAGATACGCAGTATTTT. The encoded protein is CASSIVIGSTDTQYF.

This chain joins TRBV7-9 and TRBJ2-1; TRBD1 matches at 7 bases. The V segment lost 0 bases and the J segment 1 base; nucleotides outside the gene matches: 6. Germline CDR1 is SEHNR and CDR2 is FQNEAQ (reference sequence). The CDR3 runs 17 residues. CDR3 sequence: CASSLAPGQLSYNEQFF. CDR3 nucleotide sequence: TGTGCCAGCAGCTTAGCACCGGGACAGCTTTCCTACAATGAGCAGTTCTTC.

The chain uses TRBV11-2 and TRBJ1-2; 7 nucleotides match TRBD1. There are 13 residues in the CDR3. Trimming took 5 bases from V and 13 from J; bases not matched to a gene: 13. Per the germline V gene, CDR1 is SGHAT and CDR2 is FQNNGV. CDR3 in DNA: TGTGCCAGCAGCCTCGGGACAGCTCTACCCCCCACCTTC. Translation gives CASSLGTALPPTF.

The chain carries TRBV27 and TRBJ2-1; D not certain. Between the trimmed V and J ends, which lost 0 bases and 8 bases, there was a span of 11 bases. The CDR3 has 14 amino acids. The germline V gene encodes CDR1 MNHEY and CDR2 SMNVEV (reference sequence). The CDR3 region has the DNA TGTGCCAGCAGTTTATCCTCGGCGTACGATGAGCAGTTCTTC. Its protein product is CASSLSSAYDEQFF.

This chain links TRBV2 with TRBJ2-7; a possible D gene is TRBD2 (6 bases). Germline loops: CDR1 SNHLY, CDR2 FYNNEI. This CDR3 comprises 14 residues. The V and J ends lost 4 bases and 2 bases respectively, with 12 bases between them. The CDR3 loop reads CASSAGLPAYEQYF. Written as DNA, the CDR3 is TGTGCCAGCAGTGCGGGACTCCCTGCCTACGAGCAGTACTTC.

The chain recombines TRBV27 with TRBJ2-7, with no clear D. Germline V gene sequence: CDR1 MNHEY, CDR2 SMNVEV (reference sequence). The CDR3 covers 14 residues. Deletions cut 3 bases from V and 0 bases from J, with 9 bases between. CDR3 in amino acids: CASSFSRPSYEQYF. CDR3 in DNA: TGTGCCAGCAGTTTTTCCCGGCCCTCCTACGAGCAGTACTTC.

In its sample, this clone was seen once. The chain is built from TRBV4-2 and TRBJ2-1; the match to TRBD1 covers 9 bases. The CDR3 is 15 amino acids. The V gene end was trimmed by 9 bases and the J gene end by 5 bases; junction bases not matched to a gene: 11. Germline-derived CDR1 and CDR2 are LGHNA and YNFKEQ. The CDR3 sequence: CASKAGTGSHNEQFF. The CDR3 nucleotides read TGTGCCAGTAAAGCCGGGACAGGGAGTCACAATGAGCAGTTCTTC.

V gene TRBV6-5 combines with J gene TRBJ2-1; D possibly corresponds to TRBD2 (6 bases). V lost 6 bases to trimming and J lost 5 bases, with 17 bases between them. Germline V gene lookup returns CDR1 MNHEY and CDR2 SVGAGI. The length of the CDR3 is 15 residues. CDR3: CASSNPGEWNNEQFF. The CDR3 DNA sequence: TGTGCCAGCAGCAACCCGGGGGAGTGGAACAATGAGCAGTTCTTC.